Following are 5 T cell receptor beta chains from one sample sequenced in a study of T cell changes during pregnancy in multiple sclerosis. The data were produced by immunoSEQ multiplex PCR, yet TCRdb's version contains in-frame clones alone and is incomplete. The sample records almost 50,000 clones, roughly nine tenths being singletons. This specimen was CD8+ T cells from peripheral blood mononuclear cells, taken after pregnancy. These receptors were collected from a female donor with multiple sclerosis, enrolled in a pregnancy study.

CDR3 in amino acids: CASSPLVRIDTDTQYF. The CDR3, as DNA: TGTGCCAGCTCACCACTAGTGAGGATCGATACAGATACGCAGTATTTT. The J gene is TRBJ2-3, the V gene TRBV18; D gene unclear. The V and J ends lost 1 base and 3 bases respectively, with 14 bases between them. The CDR3 length is 16 residues. In germline, CDR1 is KGHSH, CDR2 LQKENI. The full variable domain, its missing parts supplied by reference TRBV18 and TRBJ2-3, is NAGVMQNPRHLVRRRGQEARLRCSPMKGHSHVYWYRQLPEEGLKFMVYLQKENIIDESGMPKERFSAEFPKEGPSILRIQQVVRGDSAAYFCASSPLVRIDTDTQYFGPGTRLTVL.

V gene TRBV2 combines with J gene TRBJ1-2; no clear D. CDR3 length equals 12 residues. V was trimmed by 7 bases and J by 4 bases, leaving 10 bases between them. CDR1 SNHLY and CDR2 FYNNEI come from the germline V gene. The CDR3 protein is CASIDGAYGYTF. CDR3 nucleotide sequence: TGTGCCAGCATAGACGGAGCCTATGGCTACACCTTC.

This clone was recorded only once. This rearrangement joins TRBV5-6 to TRBJ2-5; D may be TRBD2 (5 bases). Germline CDR1 SGHDT, CDR2 YYEEEE. The CDR3 covers 17 residues. The V end was cut by 0 bases, the J end by 5 bases, with 20 bases between. CDR3 region: CASSLVTSGTGWETQYF. Here the CDR3 DNA reads TGTGCCAGCAGCTTGGTTACGTCGGGCACGGGATGGGAGACCCAGTACTTC. The whole variable domain, remainder taken from reference TRBV5-6 and TRBJ2-5, is DAGVTQSPTHLIKTRGQQVTLRCSPKSGHDTVSWYQQALGQGPQFIFQYYEEEERQRGNFPDRFSGHQFPNYSSELNVNALLLGDSALYLCASSLVTSGTGWETQYFGPGTRLLVL.

The V gene is TRBV13, the J gene TRBJ2-1; 7 positions match TRBD2. CDR1 is PRHDT and CDR2 is FYEKMQ in the germline V gene (reference sequence). The length of the CDR3 is 17 residues. Losses at the gene ends were 5 bases for V and 5 bases for J; bases not matched to a gene: 15. CDR3 coding DNA: TGTGCCAGCAGCCCCGAGGGCGGGGGAGTTCGGAACAATGAGCAGTTCTTC. Protein sequence: CASSPEGGGVRNNEQFF.

The genes are TRBV9 and TRBJ1-2; 12 nucleotides agree with TRBD1. Germline CDR1 SGDLS, CDR2 YYNGEE. This CDR3 has 19 amino acids. The trim removed 3 bases at V and 6 bases at J, leaving 18 bases unmatched. The CDR3 reads CASSEAHMFPGTGGDGYTF. The CDR3 DNA sequence: TGTGCCAGCAGCGAGGCCCATATGTTTCCCGGGACAGGGGGCGATGGCTACACCTTC.